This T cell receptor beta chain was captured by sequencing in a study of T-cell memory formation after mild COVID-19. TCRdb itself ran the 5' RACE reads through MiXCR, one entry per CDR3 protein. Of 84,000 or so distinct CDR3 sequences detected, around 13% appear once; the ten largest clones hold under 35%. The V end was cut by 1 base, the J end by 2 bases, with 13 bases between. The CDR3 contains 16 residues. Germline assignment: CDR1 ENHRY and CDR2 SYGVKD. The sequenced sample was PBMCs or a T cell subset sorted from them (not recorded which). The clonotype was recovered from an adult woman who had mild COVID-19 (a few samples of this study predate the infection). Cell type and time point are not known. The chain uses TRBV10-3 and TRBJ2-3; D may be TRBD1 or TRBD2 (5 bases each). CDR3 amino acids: CAISEFRDPNTDTQYF. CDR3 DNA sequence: TGTGCCATCAGTGAGTTCCGGGACCCGAACACAGATACGCAGTATTTT.